This T cell receptor beta chain emerged from a study of cytomegalovirus exposure and HLA in healthy donors. The data were produced by immunoSEQ multiplex PCR, yet TCRdb's version contains in-frame clones alone and is incomplete. Here the sample spans 140,000 to 150,000 clones, 90% to 95% being singletons. The V gene end was trimmed by 4 bases and the J gene end by 8 bases; junction bases not matched to a gene: 10. The germline gives CDR1 MGHRA, CDR2 YSYEKL. The CDR3 length is 14 residues. Sequenced input: PBMCs. V gene TRBV4-1 combines with J gene TRBJ1-2; TRBD1 matches 7 bases. This clonotype originated in a man younger than 35 in good health and CMV-seronegative. CDR3 DNA: TGCGCCAGCAGCCCCAAAGACAGGGCTGAGGGCTACACCTTC. Translated: CASSPKDRAEGYTF.